This T cell receptor (beta chain) was captured in a study of T cell repertoires in cytomegalovirus infection. In the study overall: Matching HLA type and CMV infection were both indicated by public TCR beta signatures.

This clonotype has at least ten counts. Its antigen is not known. Study conclusions and caveats: CMV-specific TCR beta clonotypes restricted by HLA-C were the ones dominating the ex vivo response. Carriage of CMV together with the relevant HLA was identifiable through cumulative public TCR beta family frequency.

V dropped 0 bases and J dropped 1 base, with 8 bases sitting between them. The CDR3 runs to 15 residues. Germline-derived CDR1 and CDR2 are LNHNV and YYDKDF (reference sequence). TCRdb reprocessed the reads with MiXCR, giving one entry per CDR3 protein. The sample yields 100,000 to 150,000 distinct CDR3 sequences, roughly 9% seen once. J is TRBJ2-3 and V is TRBV15; D is unresolved. Material for sequencing was PBMCs. The clonotype was recovered from a human donor in good health (CMV status not recorded). Some clones in this sample may be carry-over from other donors' samples. The CDR3 nucleotides read TGTGCCACCAGCAGAGATCTTGGTCGCACAGATACGCAGTATTTT. The encoded protein is CATSRDLGRTDTQYF.